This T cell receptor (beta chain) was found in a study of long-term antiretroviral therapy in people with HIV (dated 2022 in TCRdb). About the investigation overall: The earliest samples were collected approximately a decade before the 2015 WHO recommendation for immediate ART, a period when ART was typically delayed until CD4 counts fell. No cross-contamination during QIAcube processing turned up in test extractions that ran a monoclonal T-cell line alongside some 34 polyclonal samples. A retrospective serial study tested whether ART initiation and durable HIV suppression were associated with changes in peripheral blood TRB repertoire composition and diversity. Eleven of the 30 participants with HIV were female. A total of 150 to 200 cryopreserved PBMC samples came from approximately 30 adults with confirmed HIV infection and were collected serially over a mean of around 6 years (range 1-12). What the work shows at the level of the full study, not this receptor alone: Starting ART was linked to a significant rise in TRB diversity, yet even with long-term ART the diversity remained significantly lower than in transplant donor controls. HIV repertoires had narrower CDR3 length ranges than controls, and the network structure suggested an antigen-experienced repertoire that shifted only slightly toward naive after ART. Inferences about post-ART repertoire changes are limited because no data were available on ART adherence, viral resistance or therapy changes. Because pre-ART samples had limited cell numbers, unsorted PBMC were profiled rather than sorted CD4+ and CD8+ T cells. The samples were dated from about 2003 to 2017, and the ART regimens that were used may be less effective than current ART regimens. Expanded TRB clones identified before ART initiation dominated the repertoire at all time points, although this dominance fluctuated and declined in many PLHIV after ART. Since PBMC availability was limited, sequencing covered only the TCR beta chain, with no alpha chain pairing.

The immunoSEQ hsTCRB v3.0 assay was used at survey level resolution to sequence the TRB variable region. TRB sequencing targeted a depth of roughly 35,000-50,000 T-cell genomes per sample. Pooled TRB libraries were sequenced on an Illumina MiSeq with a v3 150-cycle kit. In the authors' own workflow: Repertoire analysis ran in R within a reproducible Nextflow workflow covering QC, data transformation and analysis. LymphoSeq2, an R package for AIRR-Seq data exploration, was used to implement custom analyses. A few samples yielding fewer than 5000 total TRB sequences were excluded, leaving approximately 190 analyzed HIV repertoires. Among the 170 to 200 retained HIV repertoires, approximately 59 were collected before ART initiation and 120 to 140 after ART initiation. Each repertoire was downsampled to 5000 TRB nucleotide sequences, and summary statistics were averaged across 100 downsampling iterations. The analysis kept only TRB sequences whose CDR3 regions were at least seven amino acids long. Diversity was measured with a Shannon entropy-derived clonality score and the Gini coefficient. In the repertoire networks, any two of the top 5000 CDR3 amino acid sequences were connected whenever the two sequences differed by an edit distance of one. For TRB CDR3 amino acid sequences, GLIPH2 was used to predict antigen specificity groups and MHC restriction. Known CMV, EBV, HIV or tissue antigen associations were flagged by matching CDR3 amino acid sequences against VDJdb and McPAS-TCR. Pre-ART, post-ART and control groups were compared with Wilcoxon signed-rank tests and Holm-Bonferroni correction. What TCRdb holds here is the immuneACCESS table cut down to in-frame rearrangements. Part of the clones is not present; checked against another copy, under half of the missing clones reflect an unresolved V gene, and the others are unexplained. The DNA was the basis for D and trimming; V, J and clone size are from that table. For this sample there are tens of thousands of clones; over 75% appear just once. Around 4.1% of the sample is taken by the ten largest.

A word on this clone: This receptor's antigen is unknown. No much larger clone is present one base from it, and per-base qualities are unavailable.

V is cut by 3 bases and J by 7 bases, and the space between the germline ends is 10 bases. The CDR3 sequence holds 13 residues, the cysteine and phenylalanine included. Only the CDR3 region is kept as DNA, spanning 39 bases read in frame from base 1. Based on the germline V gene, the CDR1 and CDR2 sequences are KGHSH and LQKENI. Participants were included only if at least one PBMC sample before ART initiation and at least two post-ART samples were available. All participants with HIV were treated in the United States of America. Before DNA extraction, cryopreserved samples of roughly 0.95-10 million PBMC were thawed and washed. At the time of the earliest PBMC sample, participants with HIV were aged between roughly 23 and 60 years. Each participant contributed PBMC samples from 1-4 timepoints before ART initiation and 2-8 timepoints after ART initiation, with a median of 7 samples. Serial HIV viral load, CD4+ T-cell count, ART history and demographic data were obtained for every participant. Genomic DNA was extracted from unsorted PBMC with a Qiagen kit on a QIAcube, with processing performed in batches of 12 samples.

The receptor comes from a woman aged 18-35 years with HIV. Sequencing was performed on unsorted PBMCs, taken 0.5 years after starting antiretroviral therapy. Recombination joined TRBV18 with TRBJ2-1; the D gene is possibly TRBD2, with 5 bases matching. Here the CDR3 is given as CASSPLGGNEQFF. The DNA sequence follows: TGTGCCAGCTCACCGTTGGGCGGGAATGAGCAGTTCTTC.